This TCR beta chain was profiled in a study of blood T cell repertoires in COVID-19. Study-level information: The United States, Italy and Spain were the sources of the acute and convalescent COVID-19 samples.

Germline CDR1 is LGHNA and CDR2 is YNFKEQ. V lost 1 base, J lost 6 bases, and 16 bases lay in between. This CDR3 has 16 amino acids. Two negative PCRs, clearance, or symptom resolution were required of recovered Cohort 3 donors. Clones were read by immunoSEQ multiplex PCR, and TCRdb kept only the in-frame ones, dropping some. The sample yields roughly 280,000 clones, 88% seen once. This clone has just a few counts. Sequencing used PBMCs or T cells enriched from blood (not recorded which). J is TRBJ2-1 and V is TRBV4-2, with a weak D call TRBD2 (6 bases). The sequence was obtained from a woman aged 50 to 65 who had recovered from COVID-19. CDR3 DNA sequence: TGTGCCAGCAGCCAAGTAATTGTAGCGGCTCTCAATGAGCAGTTCTTC. It is translated as CASSQVIVAALNEQFF.